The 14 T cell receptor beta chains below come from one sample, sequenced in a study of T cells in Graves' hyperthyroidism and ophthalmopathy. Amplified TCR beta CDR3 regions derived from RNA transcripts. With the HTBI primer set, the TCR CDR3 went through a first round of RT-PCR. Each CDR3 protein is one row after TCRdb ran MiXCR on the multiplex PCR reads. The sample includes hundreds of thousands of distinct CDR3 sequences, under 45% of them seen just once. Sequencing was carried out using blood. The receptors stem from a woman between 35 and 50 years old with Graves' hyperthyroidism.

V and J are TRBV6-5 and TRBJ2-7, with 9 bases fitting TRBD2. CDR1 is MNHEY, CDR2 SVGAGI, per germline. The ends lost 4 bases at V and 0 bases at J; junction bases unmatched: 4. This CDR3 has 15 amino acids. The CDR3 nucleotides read TGTGCCAGCAGTTGGGATAGCGGGAGCTCCTACGAGCAGTACTTC. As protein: CASSWDSGSSYEQYF.

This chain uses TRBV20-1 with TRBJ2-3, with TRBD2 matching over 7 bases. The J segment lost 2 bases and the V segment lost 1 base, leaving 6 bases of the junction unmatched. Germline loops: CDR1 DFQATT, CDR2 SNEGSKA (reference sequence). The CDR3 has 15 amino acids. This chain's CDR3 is CSARGPGLLTDTQYF. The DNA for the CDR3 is TGCAGTGCTAGAGGTCCGGGACTACTCACAGATACGCAGTATTTT.

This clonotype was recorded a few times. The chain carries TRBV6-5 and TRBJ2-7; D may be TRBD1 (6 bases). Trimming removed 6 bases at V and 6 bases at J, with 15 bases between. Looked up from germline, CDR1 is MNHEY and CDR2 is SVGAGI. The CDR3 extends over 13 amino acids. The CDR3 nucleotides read TGTGCCAGCAGAGAGGACAGCCTTACCGAGCAGTACTTC. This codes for CASREDSLTEQYF.

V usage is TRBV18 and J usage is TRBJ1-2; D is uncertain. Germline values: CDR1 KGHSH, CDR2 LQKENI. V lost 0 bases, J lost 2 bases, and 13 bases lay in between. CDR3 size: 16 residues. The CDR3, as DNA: TGTGCCAGCTCACCACCGGTTTACGGGATCAACTATGGCTACACCTTC. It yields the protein CASSPPVYGINYGYTF.

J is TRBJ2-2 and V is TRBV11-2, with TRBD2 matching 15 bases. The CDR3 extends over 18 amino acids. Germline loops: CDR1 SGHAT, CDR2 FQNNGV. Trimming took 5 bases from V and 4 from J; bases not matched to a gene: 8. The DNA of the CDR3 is TGTGCCAGCAGCCCGGGACTAGCGGGGGGTGGCTCCACCGGGGAGCTGTTTTTT. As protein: CASSPGLAGGGSTGELFF.

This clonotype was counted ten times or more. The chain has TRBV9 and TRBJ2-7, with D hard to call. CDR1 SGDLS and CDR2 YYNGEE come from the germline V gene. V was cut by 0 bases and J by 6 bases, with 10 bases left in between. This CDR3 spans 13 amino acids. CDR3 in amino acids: CASSVEVSSEQYF. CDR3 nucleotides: TGTGCCAGCAGCGTAGAAGTCTCATCCGAGCAGTACTTC.

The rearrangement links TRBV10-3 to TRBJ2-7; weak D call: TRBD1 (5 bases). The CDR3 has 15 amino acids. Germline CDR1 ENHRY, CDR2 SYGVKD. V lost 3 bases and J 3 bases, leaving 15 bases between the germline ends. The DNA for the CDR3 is TGTGCCATCAGTGAAAGGGGAACAGGAGTCTACGAGCAGTACTTC. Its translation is CAISERGTGVYEQYF.

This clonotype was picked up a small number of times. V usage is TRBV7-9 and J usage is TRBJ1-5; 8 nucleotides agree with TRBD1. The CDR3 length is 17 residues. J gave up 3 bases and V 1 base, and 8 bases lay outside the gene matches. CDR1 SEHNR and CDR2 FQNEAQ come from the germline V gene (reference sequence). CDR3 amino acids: CASSLGQGNAPNQPQHF. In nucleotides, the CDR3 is TGTGCCAGCAGCTTAGGACAGGGGAATGCCCCCAATCAGCCCCAGCATTTT.

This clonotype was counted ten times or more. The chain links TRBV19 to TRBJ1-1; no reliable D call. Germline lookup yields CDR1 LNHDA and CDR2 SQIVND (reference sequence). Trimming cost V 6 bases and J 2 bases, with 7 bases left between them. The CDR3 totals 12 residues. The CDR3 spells CASRWQNTEAFF. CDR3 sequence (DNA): TGTGCCAGTAGGTGGCAAAACACTGAAGCTTTCTTT.

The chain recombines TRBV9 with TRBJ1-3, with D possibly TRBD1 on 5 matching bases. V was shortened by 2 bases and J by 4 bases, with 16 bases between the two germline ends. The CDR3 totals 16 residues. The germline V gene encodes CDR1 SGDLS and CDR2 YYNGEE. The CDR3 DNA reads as TGTGCCAGCAGCGTTGCCGGAGGGGAAGCAGGAAACACCATATATTTT. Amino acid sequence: CASSVAGGEAGNTIYF.

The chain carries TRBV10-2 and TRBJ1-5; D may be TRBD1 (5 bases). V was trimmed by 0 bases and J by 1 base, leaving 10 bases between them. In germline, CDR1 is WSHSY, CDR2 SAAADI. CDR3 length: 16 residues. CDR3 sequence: CASSESGRVSNQPQHF. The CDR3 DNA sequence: TGCGCCAGCAGTGAGTCAGGCAGGGTAAGCAATCAGCCCCAGCATTTT.

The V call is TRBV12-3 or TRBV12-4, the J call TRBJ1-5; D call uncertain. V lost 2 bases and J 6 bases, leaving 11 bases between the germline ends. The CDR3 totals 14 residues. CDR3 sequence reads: CASSLLGYLQPQHF. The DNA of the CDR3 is TGTGCCAGCAGTTTATTGGGGTATCTTCAGCCCCAGCATTTT.

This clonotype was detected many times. CDR3 nucleotides: TGCAGTGCTAGAGATACGGGTACCTACGAGCAGTACTTC. Encoded protein: CSARDTGTYEQYF. V usage is TRBV20-1 and J usage is TRBJ2-7; D ambiguous. The CDR3 contains 13 residues. V was trimmed by 0 bases and J by 2 bases, leaving 8 bases between them. Germline values: CDR1 DFQATT, CDR2 SNEGSKA (reference sequence).

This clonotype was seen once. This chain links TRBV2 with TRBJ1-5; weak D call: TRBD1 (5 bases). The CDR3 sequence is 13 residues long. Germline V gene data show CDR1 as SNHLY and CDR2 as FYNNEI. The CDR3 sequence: CAREGHRNQPQHF. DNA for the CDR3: TGTGCTAGAGAAGGACACCGCAATCAGCCCCAGCATTTT. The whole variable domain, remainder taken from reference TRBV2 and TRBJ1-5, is EPEVTQTPSHQVTQMGQEVILRCVPISNHLYFYWYRQILGQKVEFLVSFYNNEISEKSEIFDDQFSVERPDGSNFTLKIRSTKLEDSAMYFCAREGHRNQPQHFGDGTRLSIL.